This entry lists 12 T cell receptor beta chains sequenced from one sample in a study of T cell repertoires in cytomegalovirus infection. MiXCR, run by TCRdb on the reads, gives a single entry per CDR3 protein. The table includes 650,000 to 900,000 distinct CDR3 sequences, approximately 29% detected once. Antigen specificity for these receptors is unknown. The source material was cultured CD8+ T cells from PBMCs, sampled from culture after CMV antigen stimulation. These receptors all come from a human donor in good health (CMV status not recorded). Some clones in this sample may be carry-over from other donors' samples.

This clonotype was recorded a few times. The chain has TRBV4-1 and TRBJ1-3; no firm D call. This CDR3 is 15 amino acids long. From germline, CDR1 is MGHRA and CDR2 YSYEKL. The ends were cut back, 0 bases at V and 2 bases at J, with 8 bases in the middle. CDR3 nucleotide sequence: TGCGCCAGCAGCCAAGAACGAACGCCTGGAAACACCATATATTTT. This gives the protein CASSQERTPGNTIYF.

In its sample, this clonotype was seen a few times. This sequence joins TRBV5-5 and TRBJ2-2; D not certain. CDR3 length: 13 residues. Germline assignment: CDR1 SGHKS and CDR2 YYEKEE (reference sequence). V was trimmed by 7 bases and J by 9 bases, leaving 16 bases between them. The CDR3 DNA reads as TGTGCCAGCCAACCCCTGGTCAGCAGGGAGCTGTTTTTT. As protein: CASQPLVSRELFF.

This clonotype was seen a handful of times. The chain recombines TRBV4-1 with TRBJ2-5; D possibly corresponds to TRBD1 (5 bases). Germline assignment: CDR1 MGHRA and CDR2 YSYEKL. The CDR3 is 14 amino acids. V lost 2 bases to trimming and J lost 3 bases, with 10 bases between them. This CDR3 reads CASSQLQGEETQYF. CDR3 bases: TGCGCCAGCAGCCAATTGCAGGGCGAAGAGACCCAGTACTTC.

This chain connects TRBV7-4 to TRBJ1-4, with D possibly being TRBD1 (5 bases). CDR1 is SGHVT, CDR2 SQSDAQ, per germline. V was trimmed by 0 bases and J by 6 bases, leaving 14 bases between them. The CDR3 is 16 residues long. The CDR3: CASSLALTGLYEKLFF. DNA of the CDR3: TGTGCCAGCAGCTTAGCGCTAACAGGATTATATGAAAAACTGTTTTTT.

This clonotype has a handful of counts. The chain joins TRBV15 to TRBJ2-5, with 11 nucleotides matching TRBD2. This CDR3 contains 17 residues. With 6 bases clipped from V and 1 base from J, the junction kept 10 bases outside the gene matches. Germline loops: CDR1 LNHNV, CDR2 YYDKDF (reference sequence). This CDR3 reads CATRSPASGGSQETQYF. The CDR3 DNA reads as TGTGCCACCAGATCCCCGGCTAGCGGGGGGTCCCAAGAGACCCAGTACTTC.

This clonotype was detected only a few times. The CDR3 DNA reads as TGTGCCAGCAGCTCTGAGCCTGAAGCTTTCTTT. Protein product: CASSSEPEAFF. V gene TRBV6-2 or TRBV6-3 combines with J gene TRBJ1-1; D is unresolved. Between the trimmed V and J ends, which lost 6 bases and 6 bases, there was a span of 8 bases. CDR3 length: 11 residues. Germline V gene lookup returns CDR1 MNHEY and CDR2 SVGEGT.

The rearrangement uses TRBV7-2 and TRBJ2-5; D tentatively reads TRBD1 or TRBD2 (5 bases each). The length of the CDR3 is 15 residues. Germline lookup yields CDR1 SGHTA and CDR2 FQGNSA. The ends were cut back, 5 bases at V and 0 bases at J, with 13 bases in the middle. CDR3 nucleotide sequence: TGTGCCAGCAGCCCCGGGACCGTGTACCAAGAGACCCAGTACTTC. This gives the protein CASSPGTVYQETQYF.

This clonotype came up a few times. The chain couples TRBV5-6 to TRBJ1-6; a weak D match, TRBD1 (5 bases). The CDR3 is 12 amino acids. Trimming stripped 4 bases from V and 10 bases from J, with 9 bases between. Germline V gene lookup returns CDR1 SGHDT and CDR2 YYEEEE. In nucleotides, the CDR3 is TGTGCCAGCAGCGGGGGTAACTCACCCCTCCACTTT. This codes for CASSGGNSPLHF. Looking up the rest from reference TRBV5-6 and TRBJ1-6 gives the full variable domain: DAGVTQSPTHLIKTRGQQVTLRCSPKSGHDTVSWYQQALGQGPQFIFQYYEEEERQRGNFPDRFSGHQFPNYSSELNVNALLLGDSALYLCASSGGNSPLHFGNGTRLTVT.

The table lists this clonotype with a few counts. This rearrangement joins TRBV7-6 to TRBJ1-2; D is ambiguous. The ends were cut back, 4 bases at V and 6 bases at J, with 24 bases in the middle. The CDR3 runs 17 residues. The V gene's germline CDR1 is SGHVS and CDR2 FNYEAQ. CDR3 DNA sequence: TGTGCCAGCAGCTCTACGGACCCGCCCCGCCTTAGGGATGGCTACACCTTC. Encoded protein: CASSSTDPPRLRDGYTF.

This chain links TRBV5-6 with TRBJ2-1; 9 nucleotides agree with TRBD2. Looked up from germline, CDR1 is SGHDT and CDR2 is YYEEEE. The V segment lost 1 base and the J segment 15 bases; nucleotides outside the gene matches: 5. The CDR3 is 12 residues long. The CDR3 here is CASSLRERGVFF. The CDR3 DNA reads TGTGCCAGCAGCTTGAGGGAGCGGGGGGTGTTCTTC.

There are a few counts of this clonotype. The chain employs TRBV15 and TRBJ2-3; D is possibly TRBD2 (5 bases). V was cut by 0 bases and J by 1 base, with 11 bases left in between. This CDR3 has 16 amino acids. The germline CDR1 and CDR2 sequences are LNHNV and YYDKDF (reference sequence). The CDR3 loop reads CATSRDLMRGTDTQYF. The CDR3, as DNA: TGTGCCACCAGCAGAGATCTTATGAGGGGCACAGATACGCAGTATTTT.

With respect to this clonotype: A much larger clone sits a single nucleotide away, making a read error possible. V is TRBV7-2 and J is TRBJ1-5; possible D gene TRBD1, 6 bases. Germline V gives CDR1 SGHTA, CDR2 FQGNSA. This CDR3 contains 17 residues. The CDR3 protein is CANSLSLYGTYNQPQHF. CDR3 coding DNA: TGTGCCAACAGCCTCTCCCTTTATGGGACATACAATCAGCCCCAGCATTTT.